Listed below are T cell receptor beta chains from one sample, sequenced in a study of OX40 agonist ivuxolimab in advanced cancers. Sequenced by immunoSEQ multiplex PCR; TCRdb stores in-frame clones only, minus some. This sample carries some 61,000 clones, roughly 90% of them seen once, and the ten largest clones take approximately 5%. The material was CD4+ or CD8+ T cells sorted from blood, obtained in a trial of the OX40 agonist ivuxolimab. These receptor sequences come from an adult with an advanced solid tumor such as melanoma, head and neck, liver or kidney cancer. The CDR3 runs from the conserved cysteine through the conserved F or W. D genes are given only for firm matches. The size entry is marked missing in some rows and otherwise reads once, few, many or a size class.

>TRBV5-1|TRBJ2-3|TRBD2|.
TGCGCCAGCAGCTTGGTAGTAGCGGGGGGAGCAGATACGCAGTATTTT
CASSLVVAGGADTQYF
>TRBV5-4|TRBJ2-2|.|.
TGTGCCAGCAGGATGTGGGGGAACACCGGGGAGCTGTTTTTT
CASRMWGNTGELFF
>TRBV30|TRBJ1-5|.|.
TGTGCCTGGAGTGCCCGGGCCGGCAATCAGCCCCAGCATTTT
CAWSARAGNQPQHF
>TRBV10-1|TRBJ1-2|.|.
TGCGCCAGCAGTGAGCACAGGGCGGCCTATGGCTACACCTTC
CASSEHRAAYGYTF
>TRBV1|TRBJ2-3|.|.
TGCACCAGCAGCCCCTACCTGGGGGGACTAGTGACAGATACGCAGTATTTT
CTSSPYLGGLVTDTQYF
>TRBV7-3|TRBJ2-7|TRBD1|.
TGTGCCAGCAGCAACAGGGGTGGCTACGAGCAGTACTTC
CASSNRGGYEQYF
>TRBV9|TRBJ2-7|TRBD2|.
TGTGCCAGCAGCGCCCTCGGGACTAGCGGGAGTGTGCAGTACTTC
CASSALGTSGSVQYF
>TRBV5-1|TRBJ1-5|.|.
TGCGCCAGCAGCTTGGAGAGGGGGGGGAAGCCCCAGCATTTT
CASSLERGGKPQHF
>TRBV5-1|TRBJ2-1|.|.
TGCGCCAGCAGCCTGGGGGGCGGGAGCTCCTACAATGAGCAGTTCTTC
CASSLGGGSSYNEQFF
>TRBV6-5|TRBJ1-3|TRBD1|.
TGTGCCAGCAGGGGACAGGGAAACACCATATATTTT
CASRGQGNTIYF
>TRBV6-1|TRBJ1-2|.|.
TGTGCCAGCAGTGAAGGACCCTCCGGTACGGGGGGCTACACCTTC
CASSEGPSGTGGYTF
>TRBV18|TRBJ2-3|TRBD1|.
TGTGCCAGCTCACTACCCAACATCATGACAGGGAGAGATACGCAGTATTTT
CASSLPNIMTGRDTQYF
>TRBV23-1|TRBJ2-2|.|.
TGCGCCAGCAGTCAAGGGGACGCCGGGGAGCTGTTTTTT
CASSQGDAGELFF
>TRBV5-8|TRBJ2-5|.|.
TGTGCCAGCAGCTTAGGTCTTTTTGAGACCCAGTACTTC
CASSLGLFETQYF
>TRBV5-1|TRBJ1-1|.|.
TGCGCCAGCTTCCTGGACAGGAACACTGAAGCTTTCTTT
CASFLDRNTEAFF
>TRBV18|TRBJ2-1|TRBD2|few
TGTGCCAGCTCACCACCGCTAGCGGGGGCACCCGGGGCGGTTCGGGAGCAGTTCTTC
CASSPPLAGAPGAVREQFF
>TRBV9|TRBJ2-7|TRBD2|.
TGTGCCAGCAGCGTTGGTCCAGCGGGGAACTACGAGCAGTACTTC
CASSVGPAGNYEQYF
>TRBV30|TRBJ1-2|.|once
TGTGCCTGTTCACCAGGGGTAGGCTATGGCTACACCTTC
CACSPGVGYGYTF
>TRBV11-3|TRBJ2-3|.|.
TGTGCCAGCAACCCAAACCAGGTGACAGATACGCAGTATTTT
CASNPNQVTDTQYF
>TRBV18|TRBJ2-2|.|.
TGTGCCAGCTCACAATCAGGGGTTACCGCCGGGGAGCTGTTTTTT
CASSQSGVTAGELFF
>TRBV14|TRBJ2-3|.|.
TGTGCCAGCAGCCAAGGACTCCAAAACACAGATACGCAGTATTTT
CASSQGLQNTDTQYF
>TRBV27|TRBJ2-1|.|.
TGTGCCAGCAGTCCCGGGACGGACCATCTCTACAATGAGCAGTTCTTC
CASSPGTDHLYNEQFF
>TRBV10-2|TRBJ2-7|.|.
TGCGCCAGCACTTCCGGACAGTTCTACGAGCAGTACTTC
CASTSGQFYEQYF
>TRBV10-1|TRBJ2-2|.|once
TGCGCCAGCAGTGGACTAGCGAACACCGGGGAGCTGTTTTTT
CASSGLANTGELFF
>TRBV11-2|TRBJ2-7|.|.
TGTGCCAGCGCGGGGGCGGGCTCCTACGAGCAGTACTTC
CASAGAGSYEQYF
>TRBV6-5|TRBJ2-7|TRBD1|.
TGTGCCAGCAGTTACTCGATCGGACAGGGACTCTACGAGCAGTACTTC
CASSYSIGQGLYEQYF
>TRBV19|TRBJ1-5|.|.
TGTGCCAGTAGTATGGTGACGGGGGCGAATCAGCCCCAGCATTTT
CASSMVTGANQPQHF
>TRBV2|TRBJ2-4|.|.
TGTGCCAGCAGTGGGGGCGCCGGGACAATCTTAGCCAAAAACATTCAGTACTTC
CASSGGAGTILAKNIQYF
>TRBV6-1|TRBJ2-1|.|.
TGTGCCAGCAGTGAAGCTTCAGCCCGCTCCTACAATGAGCAGTTCTTC
CASSEASARSYNEQFF
>TRBV6-5|TRBJ2-3|TRBD1|.
TGTGCCAGCAGGGGGGACAGCCCTAGCACAGATACGCAGTATTTT
CASRGDSPSTDTQYF
>TRBV6-1|TRBJ1-2|.|.
TGTGCCAGCAGTGAATCCCGTGAAAACCTTAACTATGGCTACACCTTC
CASSESRENLNYGYTF
>TRBV6-5|TRBJ2-7|.|.
TGTGCCAGCCGGGGCTCCTACGAGCAGTACTTC
CASRGSYEQYF
>TRBV18|TRBJ1-5|.|.
TGTGCCAGCTCACCAGGGGGCAACAATCAGCCCCAGCATTTT
CASSPGGNNQPQHF
>TRBV29-1|TRBJ2-5|.|.
TGCAGCGCGTTTCGGGCAGGGTCGGTTGAGACCCAGTACTTC
CSAFRAGSVETQYF
>TRBV7-8|TRBJ1-3|.|.
TGTGCCAGCAGCCCAAATCACGGGACTGGAAACACCATATATTTT
CASSPNHGTGNTIYF
>TRBV7-9|TRBJ2-3|.|.
TGTGCCAGCAGCCTTAAGACCCGCACAGATACGCAGTATTTT
CASSLKTRTDTQYF
>TRBV19|TRBJ1-5|.|.
TGTGCCAGTAGAGGACAGTCAAACAATCAGCCCCAGCATTTT
CASRGQSNNQPQHF
>TRBV6-1|TRBJ1-1|.|.
TGTGCCAGCAGTGAAGGACAGGACGTAGGTGTAACCGACTTT
CASSEGQDVGVTDF
>TRBV18|TRBJ2-4|.|.
TGTGCCAGCTCACCTGGTGATTCCATTCAGTACTTC
CASSPGDSIQYF
>TRBV5-6|TRBJ1-5|.|.
TGTGCCAGCAGCTCCCGCAGCGCGGGGCCCCAGCATTTT
CASSSRSAGPQHF
>TRBV11-3|TRBJ2-5|TRBD2|few
TGTGCCAGCAGCCCCATAGCGGGGTGGCAAGAGACCCAGTACTTC
CASSPIAGWQETQYF
>TRBV7-9|TRBJ1-2|TRBD1|.
TGTGCCAGCAGCTTAGCCGACAGGGACTACTATGGCTACACCTTC
CASSLADRDYYGYTF
>TRBV7-3|TRBJ2-7|.|.
TGTGCCAGCAGCTTACCAGTTCTGGGCGAGCAGTACTTC
CASSLPVLGEQYF
>TRBV19|TRBJ2-1|.|.
TGTGCCAGTAGTCGAATGATGAGCTCCTACAATGAGCAGTTCTTC
CASSRMMSSYNEQFF
>TRBV18|TRBJ1-2|.|few
TGTGCCAGCTCACCACGGGCCAGGGACGGCTACACCTTC
CASSPRARDGYTF